This T cell receptor beta chain was observed in a study of beta chain features in type 1 diabetes (dated 2018 in TCRdb). In the study overall: Mean age, gender distribution, total cell number and subset yield did not differ between patients and healthy donors. Naive and central memory subsets were obtained from all 30 or so donors, but regulatory and stem cell-like memory subsets were isolated from only 8 patients and 8 healthy donors. In the study, recently diagnosed type 1 diabetes patients and matched healthy donors were compared on the TCRB repertoires of their sorted circulating CD4+ T cell subsets. A total of roughly 99,000,000 sorted cells were examined across all samples, and the number of cells per subset was strongly correlated with RNA yield. Findings and caveats that apply to the study as a whole: Naive, central memory and regulatory TCRB repertoires appeared more similar among patients than among healthy donors. Because cDNA was sequenced instead of genomic DNA, activated cells with high expression could be over-represented, although the groups did not differ in activation or CD3 levels. Fewer insertions and more nucleotide deletions at VDJ recombination sites were observed in patients with type 1 diabetes, implying thymic rearrangement abnormalities. Because the HLA sub-analyses included only small numbers of individuals, any influence of HLA type on TCRB rearrangement was left unresolved. PCR might favor shorter templates, but patient and control samples were amplified and corrected together, so any skew would affect both groups equally. Type 1 diabetes patients showed a moderate but significant shortening of TCRB CDR3 length in all four CD4+ subsets.

The High Capacity cDNA Reverse Transcription Kit was used to reverse transcribe all of the isolated RNA, meaning that expressed TCRB transcripts were what got sequenced. Deep immunoSEQ sequencing was performed on naive, central memory and regulatory T cell samples, with an average of around 3.5 million total reads per sample. Sorted cells were lysed in RLT buffer and RNA was extracted with DNase-treated RNeasy Micro or Mini kits, depending on cell number. To prevent cross-contamination, each cell subset was processed individually, whereas patient and healthy donor samples were processed jointly. Using the immunoSEQ multiplex PCR, TCRB sequences were amplified from cDNA into 87-bp fragments spanning the CDR3 region. The amplicons were sequenced using the Illumina HiSeq platform. Concerning the study's data processing: PCR bias was computationally corrected using synthetic template baselines, reads within Hamming distance 2 were collapsed, and singletons that could not be merged were discarded. Reads were aligned to IMGT to assign V, D and J genes, CDR3 length, and insertions or deletions at six rearrangement sites. Clonotype counts were normalized to sorted cell number within each subset before computing true diversity and Gini coefficients with the tcR R package. The overlap coefficient, calculated on TCRB nucleotide sequences, was used to measure repertoire sharing. Out-of-frame TCRB sequences from naive cells were analyzed as a proxy for the pre-selection repertoire. Drawn from immuneACCESS, this table holds only the in-frame rearrangements with V and J called that TCRdb kept. Clones are partly lost; checked studies trace under half to an unresolved V gene and leave the rest unexplained. The D gene and trimming were derived from the DNA, and the V and J assignments and clone size from that table. The sample profile shows fewer than 650,000 clones; around a sixth of them were found once. 0.093% of the sample lies in the top ten.

V and J are trimmed by 3 bases and 4 bases, and the gene matches miss 3 bases of the junction. The CDR3 spans 14 residues, from the cysteine through the phenylalanine. Kept here is only the CDR3 DNA, which spans 42 bases and is read in frame from base 1. Reading the germline V gene gives CDR1 SGHNT and CDR2 YENEEA. Comment on this clone: This clone's antigen is unknown. Base qualities are not at hand, and no much larger clone is one base apart.

Each donor gave one peripheral blood draw, around 100 mL on average, collected into heparinised tubes. Using a panel that included CD45RO, CCR7, CD25, CD127, CD95 and CD27, naive, central memory, regulatory and stem cell-like memory CD4+ T cells were sorted on a BD FACSAria II. Purity was above 98% for every sorted population. PBMCs were isolated right away by Lymphoprep density gradient centrifugation and were stained directly, without culture. So that batch effects would be minimized, each experiment stained and sorted samples in pairs, pairing one healthy donor with one patient. This sequence was found in a young man in good health. This chain is built from TRBV11-3 and TRBJ2-5; 9 bases in between match TRBD2. The sample comprised naive CD4+ T cells from blood. The cell subset or site label corresponds to: true naive CD4+ T cells. The DNA reads TGTGCCAGCAGCTTTAGCGGGAGATCAGAGACCCAGTACTTC. This gives the protein CASSFSGRSETQYF.